A single sample gave rise to the 7 T cell receptor beta chains below, sequenced in a study of control samples from healthy donors and cancer patients. Sequencing was performed with immunoSEQ multiplex PCR; in TCRdb, only in-frame clones are kept and a portion is missing. Among roughly 59,000 clones listed, under 95% were seen once. The sequencing input was PBMCs. The receptors originated from a middle-aged man with colorectal cancer.

This chain uses TRBV18 with TRBJ1-1; 12 bases match TRBD1. Trimming at V came to 4 bases and at J to 3 bases, leaving 3 bases not matched to a gene. CDR3 length equals 15 residues. Germline loops: CDR1 KGHSH, CDR2 LQKENI. The CDR3 protein is CASSHGTGGDTEAFF. Here the CDR3 DNA reads TGTGCCAGCTCACACGGGACAGGGGGCGACACTGAAGCTTTCTTT.

CDR3 amino acids: CASSLGTGMGNEQFF. The DNA of the CDR3 is TGTGCCAGCAGCCTTGGGACCGGGATGGGCAATGAGCAGTTCTTC. V and J are TRBV4-2 and TRBJ2-1; D may match TRBD1 or TRBD2 (5 bases each). V shed 4 bases and J shed 6 bases, with 16 bases lying between them. The germline gives CDR1 LGHNA, CDR2 YNFKEQ. The CDR3 is 15 residues long.

In regard to this clone: Mismatch with germline at one junction end may stem from a read error. The rearrangement joins TRBV19 to TRBJ2-2; the D gene could be TRBD1 or TRBD2 (5 bases each). CDR1 LNHDA and CDR2 SQIVND come from the germline V gene (reference sequence). This CDR3 comprises 16 residues. The CDR3 sequence is CASSTGGSGETGELFF. CDR3 in DNA: TGTGCCAGCAGTACAGGAGGATCTGGCGAAACCGGGGAGCTGTTTTTT. Combining the CDR3 with reference TRBV19 and TRBJ2-2 gives the whole variable domain DGGITQSPKYLFRKEGQNVTLSCEQNLNHDAMYWYRQDPGQGLRLIYYSQIVNDFQKGDIAEGYSVSREKKESFPLTVTSAQKNPTAFYLCASSTGGSGETGELFFGEGSRLTVL.

This chain uses TRBV19 with TRBJ2-5, with D tentatively TRBD1 (6 bases). The CDR3 is 14 amino acids. Germline V gives CDR1 LNHDA, CDR2 SQIVND (reference sequence). V lost 1 base and J 1 base, leaving 7 bases between the germline ends. DNA for the CDR3: TGTGCCAGTAGTATAGTGGGGGCCCAAGAGACCCAGTACTTC. Encoded protein: CASSIVGAQETQYF.

V and J are TRBV6-5 and TRBJ2-7; D perhaps matches TRBD1 (6 bases). CDR3 length equals 14 residues. In germline, CDR1 is MNHEY, CDR2 SVGAGI. The ends were cut back, 7 bases at V and 5 bases at J, with 18 bases in the middle. The CDR3 DNA sequence: TGTGCCAGCAAGATACTCCGGGACAACCACGAGCAGTACTTC. Its protein product is CASKILRDNHEQYF.

Only one count was recorded for this clone. Here the CDR3 reads CASSLAPPTSGGLNEQFF. DNA of the CDR3: TGTGCCAGCAGCTTAGCCCCCCCGACTAGCGGGGGGTTAAATGAGCAGTTCTTC. The V gene is TRBV7-2, the J gene TRBJ2-1, with 13 bases aligning to TRBD2. The CDR3 consists of 18 residues. The germline V gene encodes CDR1 SGHTA and CDR2 FQGNSA. Trimming at V came to 0 bases and at J to 7 bases, leaving 9 bases not matched to a gene. Variable domain in full (rest from reference TRBV7-2 and TRBJ2-1): GAGVSQSPSNKVTEKGKDVELRCDPISGHTALYWYRQSLGQGLEFLIYFQGNSAPDKSGLPSDRFSAERTGGSVSTLTIQRTQQEDSAVYLCASSLAPPTSGGLNEQFFGPGTRLTVL.

A remark on this clone: The sample has other DNA sequences that encode this CDR3 too. V is TRBV3-1 (or the pseudogene TRBV3-2) and J is TRBJ1-2; tentative D call: TRBD1 (5 bases). This CDR3 has 14 residues. V was shortened by 4 bases and J by 8 bases, with 17 bases between the two germline ends. Per the germline V gene, CDR1 is LGHDT and CDR2 is YNNKEL (reference sequence). The CDR3 reads CASSPGTALGGYTF. The CDR3 nucleotides are TGTGCCAGCAGCCCTGGGACGGCCCTCGGAGGCTACACCTTC.